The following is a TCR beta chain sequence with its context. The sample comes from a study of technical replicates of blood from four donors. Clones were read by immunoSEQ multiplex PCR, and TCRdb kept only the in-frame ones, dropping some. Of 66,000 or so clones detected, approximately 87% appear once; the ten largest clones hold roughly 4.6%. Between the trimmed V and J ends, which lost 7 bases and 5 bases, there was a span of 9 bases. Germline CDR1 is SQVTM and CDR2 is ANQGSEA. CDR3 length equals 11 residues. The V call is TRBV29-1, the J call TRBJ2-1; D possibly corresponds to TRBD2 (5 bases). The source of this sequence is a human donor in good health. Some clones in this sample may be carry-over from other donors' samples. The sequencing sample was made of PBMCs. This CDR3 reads CSAEGDNEQFF. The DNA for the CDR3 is TGCAGCGCCGAGGGCGACAATGAGCAGTTCTTC.